The sequence of this TCR beta chain was determined in a study of cytomegalovirus exposure and HLA in healthy donors. The study, taken as a whole, reports: TRBV6-2, TRBV6-3 and other indistinguishable V segments were excluded.

The CDR3 length is 19 residues. Germline V gene data show CDR1 as WNHNN and CDR2 as SYGVQD (reference sequence). The ends lost 6 bases at V and 5 bases at J; junction bases unmatched: 19. Vbeta (60) and Jbeta (13) primers were used in the PCR. Profiling relied on immunoSEQ multiplex PCR, and the TCRdb table lists in-frame clones only, not all of them. The repertoire holds around 100,000 clones, with roughly 70% as singletons. This clone turned up a few times. Its target is unknown. Sequenced sample: PBMCs. The origin of this receptor is a young man in good health and CMV-seropositive. This rearrangement joins TRBV10-1 to TRBJ2-1, with 10 bases matching TRBD1. As DNA, the CDR3 is TGCGCCAGCAGAGGGTCCCGAGACAGGGGGCCGACTAGAAACAATGAGCAGTTCTTC. Its translation is CASRGSRDRGPTRNNEQFF.